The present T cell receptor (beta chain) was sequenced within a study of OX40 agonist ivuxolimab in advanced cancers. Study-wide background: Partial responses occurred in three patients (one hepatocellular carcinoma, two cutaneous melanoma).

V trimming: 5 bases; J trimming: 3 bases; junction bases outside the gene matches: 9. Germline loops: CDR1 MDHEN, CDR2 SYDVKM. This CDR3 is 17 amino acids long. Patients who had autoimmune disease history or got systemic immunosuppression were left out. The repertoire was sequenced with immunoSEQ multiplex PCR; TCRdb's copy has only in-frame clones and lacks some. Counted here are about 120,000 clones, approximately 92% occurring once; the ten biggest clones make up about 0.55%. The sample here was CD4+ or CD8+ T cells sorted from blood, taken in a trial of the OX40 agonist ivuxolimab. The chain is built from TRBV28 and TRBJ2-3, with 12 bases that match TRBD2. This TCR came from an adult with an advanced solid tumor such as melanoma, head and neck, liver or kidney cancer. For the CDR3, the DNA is TGTGCCAGCAGTACCCCTAGCGGGGGGGCTCAGACAGATACGCAGTATTTT. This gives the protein CASSTPSGGAQTDTQYF.